The 10 T cell receptor beta chains below all came from one sample that was sequenced in a study of CD4 T cells in relation to SARS-CoV-2 and coronaviruses. These TCRs are of unknown antigen specificity. The unexposed donors gave CD4+ T cells in about 2010-2019, prior to COVID-19. After roughly 9 days of culture, CD4+ T cells were isolated. Here immunoSEQ multiplex PCR was the method, and the copy in TCRdb shows in-frame clones only, minus some. Found here are just under 20,000 clones, 70% to 75% of them singletons; the top ten hold under 25%. Sample: CD4+ T cells from PBMCs, cultured in vitro. All receptors derive from a human donor in good health.

V is TRBV27 and J is TRBJ1-2, with TRBD1 identical over 8 bases. The CDR3 runs to 13 residues. V shed 6 bases and J 4 bases; nucleotides not matched to a gene: 4. Germline CDR1 reads MNHEY; CDR2 reads SMNVEV (reference sequence). This CDR3 is CASRHDRGYGYTF. The CDR3 DNA reads TGTGCCAGCAGACACGACAGGGGCTATGGCTACACCTTC.

The rearrangement uses TRBV7-6 and TRBJ2-7, with 8 bases lining up with TRBD2. V dropped 3 bases and J dropped 5; count of bases not matched to a gene: 12. The CDR3 is 16 amino acids. Germline lookup yields CDR1 SGHVS and CDR2 FNYEAQ. The CDR3 is CASSFGEREIGNEQYF. The CDR3 bases are TGTGCCAGCAGCTTTGGGGAGCGGGAGATAGGAAACGAGCAGTACTTC.

The genes are TRBV5-1 and TRBJ2-7; D possibly matches TRBD1 or TRBD2 (5 bases each). The CDR3 length is 13 residues. V lost 4 bases and J lost 4, with 12 bases in between. Germline assignment: CDR1 SGHRS and CDR2 YFSETQ. The CDR3 coding sequence is TGCGCCAGCAGCCCGCCTGGGGGTTACGAGCAGTACTTC. Its translation is CASSPPGGYEQYF.

This chain connects TRBV2 to TRBJ1-5, with D hard to call. Per germline, CDR1 SNHLY and CDR2 FYNNEI. V was clipped by 6 bases and J by 7 bases, with 16 bases between them. The CDR3 loop spans 14 amino acids. This chain's CDR3 is CASSDRVRGQPQHF. The DNA of the CDR3 is TGTGCCAGCAGCGACCGGGTCCGGGGACAGCCCCAGCATTTT.

V gene TRBV7-2 combines with J gene TRBJ1-3, with TRBD1 as a possible D gene (6 bases). The germline V gene has CDR1 SGHTA and CDR2 FQGNSA. This CDR3 is 14 amino acids long. Trimming removed 2 bases from V and 4 bases from J, with 9 bases in between. The CDR3 nucleotides are TGTGCCAGCAGCTTAAACAGGGACGGAAACACCATATATTTT. As protein: CASSLNRDGNTIYF.

The rearrangement links TRBV10-3 to TRBJ1-5; D remains unclear. This CDR3 is 14 amino acids long. V shed 4 bases and J shed 2 bases, with 9 bases lying between them. Looked up from germline, CDR1 is ENHRY and CDR2 is SYGVKD. The DNA of the CDR3 is TGTGCCATCAGTGTCGCCGGAGGCAATCAGCCCCAGCATTTT. Translation: CAISVAGGNQPQHF.

The chain employs TRBV7-2 and TRBJ2-1, with 7 bases matching TRBD1. V was clipped by 2 bases and J by 4 bases; unmatched bases: 5. This CDR3 contains 15 residues. CDR1 is SGHTA, CDR2 FQGNSA, per germline. The CDR3 loop reads CASSLRQGGYNEQFF. The DNA for the CDR3 is TGTGCCAGCAGCTTAAGACAGGGTGGGTACAATGAGCAGTTCTTC.

A single count supports this clone. The V gene is TRBV28, the J gene TRBJ2-7; the D gene is possibly TRBD1 (6 bases). CDR1 is MDHEN and CDR2 is SYDVKM in the germline V gene. Trimming left V 2 bases short and J 6 bases short, with 20 bases between. CDR3 length: 16 amino acids. The chain's CDR3 is CASSLAVFQGSGEQYF. The CDR3 DNA follows: TGTGCCAGCAGTTTAGCTGTTTTTCAGGGGAGCGGCGAGCAGTACTTC.

V usage is TRBV7-8 and J usage is TRBJ2-7; D is uncertain. The CDR3 totals 13 residues. CDR1 is SGHVS, CDR2 FQNEAQ, per germline. V shed 1 base and J shed 4 bases, with 8 bases lying between them. The CDR3 nucleotides are TGTGCCAGCAGCTTAGACAGAAGTTACGAGCAGTACTTC. As protein: CASSLDRSYEQYF. Drawing the rest from reference TRBV7-8 and TRBJ2-7, the complete variable domain is GAGVSQSPRYKVAKRGQDVALRCDPISGHVSLFWYQQALGQGPEFLTYFQNEAQLDKSGLPSDRFFAERPEGSVSTLKIQRTQQEDSAVYLCASSLDRSYEQYFGPGTRLTVT.

The CDR3 reads CASSVKTGHTEAFF. The CDR3 coding sequence is TGTGCCAGTAGTGTGAAAACGGGACACACTGAAGCTTTCTTT. V gene TRBV19 combines with J gene TRBJ1-1, with D possibly matching TRBD1 (5 bases). Germline V lookup: CDR1 LNHDA, CDR2 SQIVND (reference sequence). Trimming stripped 5 bases from V and 3 bases from J, with 13 bases between. The CDR3 sequence is 14 residues long.